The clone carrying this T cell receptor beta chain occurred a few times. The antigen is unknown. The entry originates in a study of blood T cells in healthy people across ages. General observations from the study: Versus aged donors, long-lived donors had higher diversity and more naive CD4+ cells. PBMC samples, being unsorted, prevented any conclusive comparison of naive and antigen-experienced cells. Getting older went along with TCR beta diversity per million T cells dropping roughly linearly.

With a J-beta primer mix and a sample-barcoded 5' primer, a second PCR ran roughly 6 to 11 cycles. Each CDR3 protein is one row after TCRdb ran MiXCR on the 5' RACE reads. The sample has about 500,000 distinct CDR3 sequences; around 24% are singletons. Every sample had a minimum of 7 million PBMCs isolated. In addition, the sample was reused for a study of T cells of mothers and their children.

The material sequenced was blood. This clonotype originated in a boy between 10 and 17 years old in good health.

The CDR3 nucleotides read TGCGCCAGCAGCCAAAGGACAGGGGGAAACGTCGGTGAAGCTTTCTTT. Translating gives CASSQRTGGNVGEAFF. The chain couples TRBV5-1 to TRBJ1-1; 10 bases are shared with TRBD1. The germline V gene has CDR1 SGHRS and CDR2 YFSETQ. V lost 4 bases, J lost 7 bases, and 13 bases stayed unmatched. The CDR3 length is 16 residues.